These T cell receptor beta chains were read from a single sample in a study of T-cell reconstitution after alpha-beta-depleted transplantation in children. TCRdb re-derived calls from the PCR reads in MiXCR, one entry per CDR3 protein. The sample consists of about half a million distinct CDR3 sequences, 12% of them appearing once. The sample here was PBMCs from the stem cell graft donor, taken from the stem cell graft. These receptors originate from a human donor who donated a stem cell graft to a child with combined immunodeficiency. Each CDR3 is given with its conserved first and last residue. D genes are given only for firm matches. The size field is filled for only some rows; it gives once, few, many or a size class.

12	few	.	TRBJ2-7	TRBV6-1	CASSEWSYEQYF	TGTGCCAGCAGTGAATGGAGCTACGAGCAGTACTTC
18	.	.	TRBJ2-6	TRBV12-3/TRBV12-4	CASSLRGTVLSGANVLTF	TGTGCCAGCAGTTTACGGGGGACAGTCCTCTCTGGGGCCAACGTCCTGACTTTC
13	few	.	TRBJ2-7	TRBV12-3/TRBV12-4	CASRGQGFNEQYF	TGTGCCAGCAGAGGACAAGGGTTCAACGAGCAGTACTTC
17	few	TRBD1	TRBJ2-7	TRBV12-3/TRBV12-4	CASSGISGTGPSYEQYF	TGTGCCAGCAGTGGAATCTCCGGGACAGGACCATCCTACGAGCAGTACTTC
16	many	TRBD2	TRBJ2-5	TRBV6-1	CASSLRTSGLQETQYF	TGTGCCAGCAGCCTTCGGACTAGCGGGCTACAAGAGACCCAGTACTTC
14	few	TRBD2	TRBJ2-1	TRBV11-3	CASSLDPGGVEQFF	TGTGCCAGCAGCTTAGACCCGGGAGGGGTTGAGCAGTTCTTC
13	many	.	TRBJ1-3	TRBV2	CASSVGQRDTIYF	TGTGCCAGCAGTGTCGGACAGAGAGACACCATATATTTT
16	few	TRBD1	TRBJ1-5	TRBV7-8	CASSFARTGINQPQHF	TGTGCCAGCAGTTTTGCCCGGACAGGGATAAATCAGCCCCAGCATTTT
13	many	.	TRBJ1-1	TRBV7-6	CASSQDLNTEAFF	TGTGCCAGCAGCCAGGATTTGAACACTGAAGCTTTCTTT
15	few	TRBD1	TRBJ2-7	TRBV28	CASSFRDRGHYEQYF	TGTGCCAGCAGTTTCCGGGACAGGGGACACTACGAGCAGTACTTC
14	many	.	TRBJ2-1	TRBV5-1	CASSLEFVGNEQFF	TGCGCCAGCAGCTTGGAGTTCGTGGGGAATGAGCAGTTCTTC
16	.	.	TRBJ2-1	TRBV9	CASSARAISSYNEQFF	TGTGCCAGCAGCGCCAGAGCCATCAGCTCCTACAATGAGCAGTTCTTC
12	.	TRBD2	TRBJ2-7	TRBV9	CASGGVSYEQYF	TGTGCCAGCGGGGGGGTCTCCTACGAGCAGTACTTC
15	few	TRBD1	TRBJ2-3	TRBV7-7	CASSSTGASSDTQYF	TGTGCTAGCAGCTCGACAGGGGCAAGTTCAGATACGCAGTATTTT
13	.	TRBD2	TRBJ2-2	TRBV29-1	CSLSGGAVGELFF	TGCAGCCTTAGCGGGGGGGCGGTCGGGGAGCTGTTTTTT
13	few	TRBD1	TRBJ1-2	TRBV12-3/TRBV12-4	CASSPAGTDGYTF	TGTGCCAGCAGTCCGGCCGGGACAGATGGCTACACCTTC
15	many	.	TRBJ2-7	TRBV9	CASSVGRDISYEQYF	TGTGCCAGCAGCGTAGGTCGGGACATTTCCTACGAGCAGTACTTC
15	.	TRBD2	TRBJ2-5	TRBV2	CASSRRTSEQETQYF	TGTGCCAGCTCAAGAAGGACTAGCGAGCAAGAGACCCAGTACTTC
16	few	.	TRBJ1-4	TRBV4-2	CASSPRRVGGGEKLFF	TGTGCCAGCAGCCCCCGCAGGGTGGGCGGGGGTGAAAAACTGTTTTTT
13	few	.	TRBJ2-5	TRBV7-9	CASSFPNQEAQYF	TGTGCCAGCAGCTTCCCAAACCAAGAGGCCCAGTACTTC
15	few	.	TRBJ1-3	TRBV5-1	CASSLVGNSGNTIYF	TGCGCCAGCAGCTTGGTGGGTAACTCTGGAAACACCATATATTTT
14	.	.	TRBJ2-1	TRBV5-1	CASSLQRAHDEQFF	TGCGCCAGCAGCTTGCAGAGGGCTCACGATGAGCAGTTCTTC
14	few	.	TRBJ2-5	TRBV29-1	CSVVPGAGEETQYF	TGCAGCGTTGTCCCGGGGGCCGGCGAAGAGACCCAGTACTTC
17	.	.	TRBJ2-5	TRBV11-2	CASSLGSQAEPLETQYF	TGTGCCAGCAGCTTAGGATCTCAGGCGGAACCATTAGAGACCCAGTACTTC
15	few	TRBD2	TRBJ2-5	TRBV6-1	CASSETSGGAETQYF	TGTGCCAGCAGCGAAACTAGCGGGGGGGCCGAGACCCAGTACTTC
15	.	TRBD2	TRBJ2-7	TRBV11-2	CASSQSSGGQYEQYF	TGTGCCAGCAGCCAAAGTAGCGGGGGCCAATACGAGCAGTACTTC
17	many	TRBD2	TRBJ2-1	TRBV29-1	CSVEGLAGESSYNEQFF	TGCAGCGTTGAGGGACTAGCGGGGGAAAGCTCCTACAATGAGCAGTTCTTC
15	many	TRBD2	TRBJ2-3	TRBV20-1	CSARDAGGGTDTQYF	TGCAGTGCTAGAGACGCGGGGGGAGGCACAGATACGCAGTATTTT
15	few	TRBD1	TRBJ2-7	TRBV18	CARSRTGTGSHEQYF	TGTGCCAGATCGCGCACCGGGACAGGGTCCCACGAGCAGTACTTC
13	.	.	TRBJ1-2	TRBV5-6	CASSLAGASGYTF	TGTGCCAGCAGCTTGGCCGGGGCCAGTGGCTACACCTTC
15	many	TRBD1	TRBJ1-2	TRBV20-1	CSARSAAGGREGYTF	TGCAGTGCTAGAAGCGCGGCAGGGGGCAGGGAAGGCTACACCTTC
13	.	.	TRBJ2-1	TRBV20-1	CSGGGSSYNEQFF	TGCAGTGGGGGCGGCTCTTCCTACAATGAGCAGTTCTTC
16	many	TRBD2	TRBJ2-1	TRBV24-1	CATSDFVSSGNNEQFF	TGTGCCACCAGTGATTTTGTGTCTAGCGGGAACAATGAGCAGTTCTTC
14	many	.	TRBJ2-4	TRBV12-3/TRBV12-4	CASTIGQPKNIQYF	TGTGCCAGCACCATCGGACAGCCAAAAAACATTCAGTACTTC
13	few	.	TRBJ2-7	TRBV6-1	CASRAKSSYEQYF	TGTGCCAGCAGGGCTAAAAGCTCCTACGAGCAGTACTTC
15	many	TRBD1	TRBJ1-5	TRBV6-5	CASSTRQGLNQPQHF	TGTGCCAGCAGCACCAGACAGGGCCTCAATCAGCCCCAGCATTTT
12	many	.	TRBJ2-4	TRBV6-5	CASTRRKNIQYF	TGTGCCAGCACCCGTAGGAAAAACATTCAGTACTTC
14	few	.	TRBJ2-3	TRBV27	CASSPGGPGDTQYF	TGTGCCAGCAGTCCAGGGGGGCCAGGAGATACGCAGTATTTT
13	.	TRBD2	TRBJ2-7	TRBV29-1	CSVLSGETYEQYF	TGCAGCGTCCTTAGCGGGGAGACCTACGAGCAGTACTTC